The next 26 T cell receptor beta chains were all read from a single sample in a study of identical twins. TCRdb fed the 5' RACE reads into MiXCR, producing one record per CDR3 protein. The repertoire holds hundreds of thousands of distinct CDR3 sequences, with 20% to 25% as singletons. The same sample was also studied in work on T cells expressing NK-cell markers.

Source material: CD4+ T cells sorted from blood. The receptors stem from a woman aged 18-29 years in good health.

V gene TRBV10-3 combines with J gene TRBJ2-1; 7 bases align to TRBD2. The CDR3 runs 18 residues. The ends lost 10 bases at V and 0 bases at J; junction bases unmatched: 18. The germline gives CDR1 ENHRY, CDR2 SYGVKD. In nucleotides, the CDR3 is TGTGCCACCCTTTCAACTAGCGCGGAAGCTGGCTCCTACAATGAGCAGTTCTTC. Its translation is CATLSTSAEAGSYNEQFF.

The chain has TRBV20-1 and TRBJ1-2; 8 bases map to TRBD1. In germline, CDR1 is DFQATT, CDR2 SNEGSKA (reference sequence). Trimming at V came to 6 bases and at J to 1 base, leaving 7 bases not matched to a gene. The CDR3 sequence is 14 residues long. The CDR3 DNA is TGCAGTGCCCCCGGGACAGGATTTAACTATGGCTACACCTTC. As protein: CSAPGTGFNYGYTF.

The chain links TRBV9 to TRBJ2-7, with 9 bases identical to TRBD1. CDR1 is SGDLS, CDR2 YYNGEE, per germline. V was pared by 3 bases and J by 2 bases, with 9 bases of the junction left unmatched. CDR3 length equals 16 residues. The CDR3 region is CASSALPGQGTYEQYF. CDR3 DNA sequence: TGTGCCAGCAGCGCTCTCCCGGGACAGGGAACCTACGAGCAGTACTTC.

This clonotype was recorded many times. The chain combines TRBV9 with TRBJ2-7; no reliable D call. The V and J ends lost 4 bases and 0 bases respectively, with 11 bases between them. The CDR3 length is 14 residues. The germline CDR1 and CDR2 sequences are SGDLS and YYNGEE. The CDR3 region has the DNA TGTGCCAGCAGCCCCCGACCTGACTCCTACGAGCAGTACTTC. Amino acids: CASSPRPDSYEQYF. The variable domain in full, with the rest retrieved from reference TRBV9 and TRBJ2-7, is DSGVTQTPKHLITATGQRVTLRCSPRSGDLSVYWYQQSLDQGLQFLIQYYNGEERAKGNILERFSAQQFPDLHSELNLSSLELGDSALYFCASSPRPDSYEQYFGPGTRLTVT.

The V gene is TRBV7-2, the J gene TRBJ2-5, with 7 bases identical to TRBD2. The CDR3 contains 15 residues. The germline CDR1 and CDR2 sequences are SGHTA and FQGNSA. V lost 3 bases to trimming and J lost 3 bases; unmatched junction nucleotides: 7. Here the CDR3 reads CASSLTGTKKETQYF. CDR3 bases: TGTGCCAGCAGCTTGACCGGGACTAAAAAAGAGACCCAGTACTTC.

CDR3 sequence reads: CSVRGNGNEKLFF. The CDR3 DNA is TGCAGCGTGAGGGGGAATGGTAATGAAAAACTGTTTTTT. The rearrangement links TRBV29-1 to TRBJ1-4, with D possibly matching TRBD1 (6 bases). V was pared by 6 bases and J by 4 bases, with 12 bases between. This CDR3 has 13 amino acids. Germline V gene data show CDR1 as SQVTM and CDR2 as ANQGSEA. Full variable domain (remainder filled in from reference TRBV29-1 and TRBJ1-4): SAVISQKPSRDICQRGTSLTIQCQVDSQVTMMFWYRQQPGQSLTLIATANQGSEATYESGFVIDKFPISRPNLTFSTLTVSNMSPEDSSIYLCSVRGNGNEKLFFGSGTQLSVL.

This clonotype appeared a few times. The gene calls are TRBV5-1 and TRBJ2-7; D remains ambiguous. Trimming left V 1 base short and J 6 bases short, with 14 bases between. The germline CDR1 and CDR2 sequences are SGHRS and YFSETQ. The CDR3 is 14 amino acids. In nucleotides, the CDR3 is TGCGCCAGCAGCTTGTTGGGAAGTCTCGGCGAGCAGTACTTC. Its protein is CASSLLGSLGEQYF.

As DNA, the CDR3 is TGTGCCAGCCTTTCCGGGGGGCTCTCCTACGAGCAGTACTTC. Its protein product is CASLSGGLSYEQYF. V and J are TRBV6-1 and TRBJ2-7, with D possibly TRBD2 on 7 matching bases. Germline CDR1 is MNHNS and CDR2 is SASEGT. This CDR3 contains 14 residues. The V end was cut by 8 bases, the J end by 0 bases, with 14 bases between.

V gene TRBV9 combines with J gene TRBJ2-5; TRBD2 might be the D (5 bases). Germline-derived CDR1 and CDR2 are SGDLS and YYNGEE. This CDR3 has 14 amino acids. V dropped 4 bases and J dropped 2 bases, with 12 bases sitting between them. The CDR3: CASSPYPGQETQYF. CDR3 DNA: TGTGCCAGCAGCCCGTACCCGGGGCAAGAGACCCAGTACTTC.

This chain joins TRBV20-1 and TRBJ2-3; D may be TRBD2 (5 bases). V dropped 0 bases and J dropped 10 bases, with 11 bases sitting between them. Germline CDR1 and CDR2: DFQATT and SNEGSKA (reference sequence). The CDR3 is made up of 12 amino acids. CDR3 protein: CSARDREAPQYF. DNA for the CDR3: TGCAGTGCTAGAGATCGGGAAGCTCCGCAGTATTTT.

This sequence joins TRBV6-1 and TRBJ2-1; 9 bases match TRBD2. The V and J ends lost 5 bases and 8 bases, in that order; junction bases with no gene match: 10. The V gene's germline CDR1 is MNHNS and CDR2 SASEGT. This CDR3 is built from 15 residues. CDR3 sequence reads: CASSPLGTSWDEQFF. For the CDR3, the DNA is TGTGCCAGCAGTCCGCTCGGGACTAGCTGGGATGAGCAGTTCTTC.

The rearrangement joins TRBV5-8 to TRBJ2-4; D is possibly TRBD1 (5 bases). The CDR3 is made up of 15 amino acids. Germline CDR1 reads SGHTS; CDR2 reads YDEGEE. V shed 0 bases and J shed 8 bases, with 15 bases lying between them. CDR3 nucleotides: TGTGCCAGCAGCTTGGCCCGGACCTCCAGGGACATTCAGTACTTC. Translated: CASSLARTSRDIQYF.

V gene TRBV5-1 combines with J gene TRBJ1-2; a possible D gene is TRBD1 (6 bases). Germline CDR1 is SGHRS and CDR2 is YFSETQ. CDR3 size: 15 residues. V was clipped by 4 bases and J by 5 bases, with 18 bases between them. This CDR3 is CASSGRAGTSYGYTF. CDR3 DNA sequence: TGCGCCAGCAGCGGGCGCGCCGGGACATCATATGGCTACACCTTC.

This clonotype was seen more than once but under ten times. The gene calls are TRBV7-2 and TRBJ1-1; 7 nucleotides agree with TRBD1. V trimming: 4 bases; J trimming: 0 bases; junction bases outside the gene matches: 5. CDR1 and CDR2 (germline): SGHTA, FQGNSA. The CDR3 covers 15 residues. CDR3 protein: CASSSQGRVNTEAFF. The DNA of the CDR3 is TGTGCCAGCAGCTCACAGGGGCGAGTGAACACTGAAGCTTTCTTT.

This clonotype was detected a few times. The V and J genes are TRBV2 and TRBJ1-3; D is unclear. The germline V gene encodes CDR1 SNHLY and CDR2 FYNNEI. The CDR3 is 14 amino acids. The germline V and J ends were trimmed by 5 bases and 3 bases, with 11 bases remaining between them. The CDR3 nucleotides are TGTGCCAGCAGTCGCCAGGAAAGTGGAAACACCATATATTTT. As protein: CASSRQESGNTIYF.

The chain's CDR3 is CSARVTSGGAGDTQYF. The DNA of the CDR3 is TGCAGTGCTAGGGTTACTAGCGGGGGGGCTGGAGATACGCAGTATTTT. V usage is TRBV20-1 and J usage is TRBJ2-3; 13 bases line up with TRBD2. Germline CDR1 DFQATT, CDR2 SNEGSKA (reference sequence). J gave up 5 bases and V 3 bases, and 8 bases lay outside the gene matches. This CDR3 is built from 16 residues.

This clonotype was observed a handful of times. The chain combines TRBV6-5 with TRBJ2-7; 8 bases map to TRBD1. The V gene end was trimmed by 2 bases and the J gene end by 6 bases; junction bases not matched to a gene: 9. CDR1 MNHEY and CDR2 SVGAGI come from the germline V gene. The CDR3 consists of 15 residues. The CDR3 DNA follows: TGTGCCAGCAGTTACCGCGGACAGGGAATAGGCGAGCAGTACTTC. This gives the protein CASSYRGQGIGEQYF.

This chain uses TRBV9 with TRBJ2-5; either TRBD1 or TRBD2 may fit D (6 bases each). Germline V gene data show CDR1 as SGDLS and CDR2 as YYNGEE. CDR3 length: 15 residues. V dropped 3 bases and J dropped 0 bases, with 12 bases sitting between them. In nucleotides, the CDR3 is TGTGCCAGCAGCGCTTCGGGGGCTTACCAAGAGACCCAGTACTTC. Translated, it gives CASSASGAYQETQYF. The variable domain in full, with the rest retrieved from reference TRBV9 and TRBJ2-5, is DSGVTQTPKHLITATGQRVTLRCSPRSGDLSVYWYQQSLDQGLQFLIQYYNGEERAKGNILERFSAQQFPDLHSELNLSSLELGDSALYFCASSASGAYQETQYFGPGTRLLVL.

This clonotype came up a few times. This chain joins TRBV5-1 and TRBJ2-2; TRBD1 aligns across 8 bases. Unmatched junction bases numbered 2, after V lost 4 bases and J lost 6 bases. CDR1 is SGHRS, CDR2 YFSETQ, per germline. The CDR3 contains 13 residues. The CDR3 DNA is TGCGCCAGCAGCCCGGGACAGGCCGGGGAGCTGTTTTTT. Translated: CASSPGQAGELFF.

The chain recombines TRBV5-1 with TRBJ2-7, with 10 bases fitting TRBD1. The CDR3 contains 13 residues. The ends lost 5 bases at V and 4 bases at J; junction bases unmatched: 3. Germline CDR1 and CDR2: SGHRS and YFSETQ. DNA of the CDR3: TGCGCCAGCAGGAAGGGACAGGGGTACGAGCAGTACTTC. Protein product: CASRKGQGYEQYF.

The rearrangement uses TRBV5-1 and TRBJ2-3; 10 nucleotides match TRBD2. After removal of 4 bases from V and 2 bases from J, the junction contained 7 bases not matched to a gene. This CDR3 has 16 amino acids. Germline CDR1 is SGHRS and CDR2 is YFSETQ. The CDR3 here is CASSAFSGGPTDTQYF. The DNA of the CDR3 is TGCGCCAGCAGCGCCTTTAGCGGGGGGCCCACAGATACGCAGTATTTT.

This clonotype occurred a few times. The rearrangement links TRBV2 to TRBJ2-5; D is tentatively TRBD1 or TRBD2 (5 bases each). Germline CDR1 reads SNHLY; CDR2 reads FYNNEI. V dropped 6 bases and J dropped 4 bases, with 18 bases sitting between them. This CDR3 has 15 residues. This chain's CDR3 is CASSFQSRGPETQYF. In DNA form, the CDR3 reads TGTGCCAGCAGCTTCCAATCGAGGGGTCCAGAGACCCAGTACTTC.

The chain is built from TRBV5-4 and TRBJ1-2; D is unresolved. Germline CDR1 and CDR2: SGHNT and YYREEE (reference sequence). The CDR3 is 13 residues long. The V end was cut by 2 bases, the J end by 8 bases, with 13 bases between. The CDR3 sequence is CASSFTGSWGYTF. As DNA, the CDR3 is TGTGCCAGCAGCTTCACCGGGTCCTGGGGCTACACCTTC.

The chain couples TRBV6-1 to TRBJ2-4; unclear D gene. V shed 6 bases and J shed 0 bases, with 6 bases lying between them. This CDR3 is 13 amino acids long. Germline CDR1 MNHNS, CDR2 SASEGT. The CDR3 bases are TGTGCCAGCAGAACGGTAGCCAAAAACATTCAGTACTTC. It translates to CASRTVAKNIQYF.

The chain couples TRBV7-2 to TRBJ2-3, with D maybe TRBD2 (5 bases). V shed 4 bases and J shed 4 bases, with 15 bases lying between them. This CDR3 comprises 15 residues. The germline V gene encodes CDR1 SGHTA and CDR2 FQGNSA. As DNA, the CDR3 is TGTGCCAGCAGCTCCTCCTCCGGGATGGCAGATACGCAGTATTTT. Its translation is CASSSSSGMADTQYF.

This clonotype was found a few times. DNA of the CDR3: TGTGCCAGCAGCCTAGGAGGGCCTCGGTACGAGCAGTACTTC. Translation gives CASSLGGPRYEQYF. This chain uses TRBV7-2 with TRBJ2-7; tentative D call: TRBD2 (6 bases). The V and J ends lost 5 bases and 4 bases respectively, with 15 bases between them. CDR1 and CDR2 from the germline V gene are SGHTA and FQGNSA. The CDR3 length is 14 residues. Supplemented by reference TRBV7-2 and TRBJ2-7, the full variable domain reads GAGVSQSPSNKVTEKGKDVELRCDPISGHTALYWYRQSLGQGLEFLIYFQGNSAPDKSGLPSDRFSAERTGGSVSTLTIQRTQQEDSAVYLCASSLGGPRYEQYFGPGTRLTVT.